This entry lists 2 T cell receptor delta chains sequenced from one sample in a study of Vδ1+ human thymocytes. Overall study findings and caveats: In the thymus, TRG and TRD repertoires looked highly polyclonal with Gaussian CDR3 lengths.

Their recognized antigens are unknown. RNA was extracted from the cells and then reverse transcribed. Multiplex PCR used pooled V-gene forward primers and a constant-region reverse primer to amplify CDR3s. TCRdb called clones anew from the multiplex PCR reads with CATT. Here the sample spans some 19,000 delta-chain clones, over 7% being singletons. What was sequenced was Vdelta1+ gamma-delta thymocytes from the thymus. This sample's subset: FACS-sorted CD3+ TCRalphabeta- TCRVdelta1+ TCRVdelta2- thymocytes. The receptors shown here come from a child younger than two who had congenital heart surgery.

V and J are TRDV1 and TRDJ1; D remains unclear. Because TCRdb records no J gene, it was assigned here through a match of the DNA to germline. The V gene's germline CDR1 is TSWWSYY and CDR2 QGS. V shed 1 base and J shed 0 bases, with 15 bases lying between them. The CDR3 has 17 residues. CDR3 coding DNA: TGTGCTCTTGGGGAACGTGGACGCCCCCCGTACACCGATAAACTCATCTTT. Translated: CALGERGRPPYTDKLIF.

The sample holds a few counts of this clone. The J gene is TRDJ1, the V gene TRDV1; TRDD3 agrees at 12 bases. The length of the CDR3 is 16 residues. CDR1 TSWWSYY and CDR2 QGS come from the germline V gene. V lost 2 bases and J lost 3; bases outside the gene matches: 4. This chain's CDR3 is CALGESGGYESDKLIF. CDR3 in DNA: TGTGCTCTTGGGGAATCTGGGGGATACGAGTCCGATAAACTCATCTTT.